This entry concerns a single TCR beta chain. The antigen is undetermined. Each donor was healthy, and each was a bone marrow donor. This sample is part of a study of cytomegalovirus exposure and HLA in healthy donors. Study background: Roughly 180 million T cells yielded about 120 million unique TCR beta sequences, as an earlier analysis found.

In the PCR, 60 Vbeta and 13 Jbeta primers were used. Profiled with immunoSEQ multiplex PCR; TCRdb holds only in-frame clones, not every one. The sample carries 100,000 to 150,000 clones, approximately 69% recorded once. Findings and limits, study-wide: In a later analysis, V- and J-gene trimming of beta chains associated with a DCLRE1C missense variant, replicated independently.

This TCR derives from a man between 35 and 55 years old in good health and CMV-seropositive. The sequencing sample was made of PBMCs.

This chain's CDR3 is CASSVEGVLFEQYF. CDR3 bases: TGCGCCAGCAGCGTAGAAGGGGTCCTGTTCGAGCAGTACTTC. The V call is TRBV5-1, the J call TRBJ2-7, with D possibly matching TRBD1 (5 bases). Per germline, CDR1 SGHRS and CDR2 YFSETQ. V was pared by 4 bases and J by 6 bases, with 17 bases between. The CDR3 has 14 residues. The variable domain in full, with the rest retrieved from reference TRBV5-1 and TRBJ2-7, is KAGVTQTPRYLIKTRGQQVTLSCSPISGHRSVSWYQQTPGQGLQFLFEYFSETQRNKGNFPGRFSGRQFSNSRSEMNVSTLELGDSALYLCASSVEGVLFEQYFGPGTRLTVT.